These 28 T cell receptor beta chains were all obtained from the same sample, sequenced in a study of blood T cell repertoires in COVID-19. Produced via immunoSEQ multiplex PCR; TCRdb's table is partial and in-frame only. This sample yields under 200,000 clones, of which 65% to 85% are seen a single time; about 2.7% belongs to the top ten. The specimen was peripheral blood. All receptors come from a human donor with acute or convalescent COVID-19. The donor label of this sample is uncertain.

The chain has TRBV6-5 and TRBJ2-2; no clear D gene. The ends were cut back, 7 bases at V and 4 bases at J, with 10 bases in the middle. This CDR3 contains 13 residues. Germline V gives CDR1 MNHEY, CDR2 SVGAGI. DNA of the CDR3: TGTGCCAGCACCCGCCCGGTCACCGGGGAGCTGTTTTTT. Amino acid sequence: CASTRPVTGELFF.

The J gene is TRBJ1-2, the V gene TRBV2, with D possibly TRBD1 on 5 matching bases. V dropped 10 bases and J dropped 2 bases, with 23 bases sitting between them. CDR3 length equals 16 residues. Germline V gene lookup returns CDR1 SNHLY and CDR2 FYNNEI. CDR3 in DNA: TGTGCCAACTTAGATACCAGGGACGGAGGGAACTATGGCTACACCTTC. Encoded protein: CANLDTRDGGNYGYTF.

This clone was found once. This chain connects TRBV28 to TRBJ1-5; D might be TRBD1 (5 bases). The germline gives CDR1 MDHEN, CDR2 SYDVKM. The CDR3 is 14 amino acids. V lost 2 bases to trimming and J lost 6 bases, with 11 bases between them. The CDR3 spells CASSLGGEGQPQHF. In DNA form, the CDR3 reads TGTGCCAGCAGTTTAGGGGGGGAGGGTCAGCCCCAGCATTTT.

The V call is TRBV18, the J call TRBJ2-7, with D perhaps matching TRBD2 (5 bases). Trimming pared 6 bases from V and 0 bases from J, leaving 15 bases between. This CDR3 contains 15 residues. CDR1 is KGHSH and CDR2 is LQKENI in the germline V gene. This CDR3 reads CASSPPSGSSYEQYF. CDR3 DNA sequence: TGTGCCAGCTCCCCGCCCAGCGGCAGCTCCTACGAGCAGTACTTC.

This clone was seen a few times. This sequence joins TRBV2 and TRBJ2-1; TRBD2 agrees at 12 bases. There are 14 residues in the CDR3. CDR1 and CDR2 from the germline V gene are SNHLY and FYNNEI. V was pared by 6 bases and J by 7 bases, with 4 bases of the junction left unmatched. CDR3 DNA: TGTGCCAGCAGGCTAGCGGGAGGGAGGAATGAGCAGTTCTTC. Protein sequence: CASRLAGGRNEQFF.

This clone was seen only once. This chain connects TRBV19 to TRBJ1-2; 8 positions match TRBD1. The V and J ends lost 8 bases and 6 bases, in that order; junction bases with no gene match: 11. CDR1 is LNHDA, CDR2 SQIVND, per germline (reference sequence). The CDR3 length is 14 residues. The CDR3 sequence is CASAGTGGFDGYTF. CDR3 coding DNA: TGTGCCAGTGCTGGCACAGGGGGTTTTGATGGCTACACCTTC.

V usage is TRBV2 and J usage is TRBJ2-1, with TRBD2 matching 11 bases. With 2 bases clipped from V and 0 bases from J, the junction kept 3 bases outside the gene matches. The CDR3 extends over 17 amino acids. Germline CDR1 reads SNHLY; CDR2 reads FYNNEI. The CDR3 nucleotides read TGTGCCAGCAGTGAACGACTAGCGGGGACCTCCTACAATGAGCAGTTCTTC. Translation gives CASSERLAGTSYNEQFF. Variable domain in full (rest from reference TRBV2 and TRBJ2-1): EPEVTQTPSHQVTQMGQEVILRCVPISNHLYFYWYRQILGQKVEFLVSFYNNEISEKSEIFDDQFSVERPDGSNFTLKIRSTKLEDSAMYFCASSERLAGTSYNEQFFGPGTRLTVL.

The chain joins TRBV14 to TRBJ1-1; maybe TRBD1 (5 bases). The V gene's germline CDR1 is SGHDN and CDR2 FVKESK. V shed 4 bases and J shed 10 bases, with 13 bases lying between them. This CDR3 comprises 12 residues. CDR3 loop: CASSRDWGGAFF. The CDR3 DNA is TGTGCCAGCAGCCGAGACTGGGGGGGAGCTTTCTTT.

This clone was counted once. The chain employs TRBV3-1 (or the pseudogene TRBV3-2) and TRBJ2-5; D not resolved. This CDR3 contains 18 residues. Trimming took 0 bases from V and 5 from J, leaving 22 bases between them. Per the germline V gene, CDR1 is LGHDT and CDR2 is YNNKEL (reference sequence). CDR3 in DNA: TGTGCCAGCAGCCAAGATGTGTCTGGCACCAACTCCGGGGAGACCCAGTACTTC. Residues: CASSQDVSGTNSGETQYF.

This clone was seen once. The chain couples TRBV11-2 to TRBJ2-3; D gene ambiguous. This CDR3 contains 13 residues. Trimming took off 0 bases at V and 8 bases at J, with 9 bases between the two ends. Germline lookup yields CDR1 SGHAT and CDR2 FQNNGV. The CDR3 spells CASSLDATPTQYF. CDR3 in DNA: TGTGCCAGCAGCTTAGATGCAACTCCTACGCAGTATTTT.

CDR3 in amino acids: CASSLRKDRVNTEAFF. Written as DNA, the CDR3 is TGTGCCAGCAGCTTAAGAAAGGACAGGGTGAACACTGAAGCTTTCTTT. The genes are TRBV5-6 and TRBJ1-1; 8 bases match TRBD1. J lost 0 bases, V lost 2 bases, and 6 bases had no gene match. Germline V gives CDR1 SGHDT, CDR2 YYEEEE. This CDR3 has 16 amino acids.

This clone was detected a few times. The chain has TRBV9 and TRBJ2-5, with 13 bases that match TRBD2. J lost 4 bases, V lost 4 bases, and 7 bases had no gene match. Germline assignment: CDR1 SGDLS and CDR2 YYNGEE. The CDR3 is 16 residues long. CDR3 coding DNA: TGTGCCAGCAGCCCCCGACTAGCGGGGGGCTCAGAGACCCAGTACTTC. It translates to CASSPRLAGGSETQYF.

The chain joins TRBV3-1 (or the pseudogene TRBV3-2) to TRBJ1-3, with D possibly matching TRBD1 (6 bases). CDR3 size: 16 residues. Germline CDR1 LGHDT, CDR2 YNNKEL (reference sequence). V lost 0 bases to trimming and J lost 2 bases, with 11 bases between them. Here the CDR3 DNA reads TGTGCCAGCAGCCAAGATTGGCGACAGGCTGGAAACACCATATATTTT. Protein: CASSQDWRQAGNTIYF.

This clone was observed a single time. In DNA form, the CDR3 reads TGTGCCAGTAGTATGTATTCGACGATGGGGACAGCTGGCTACACCTTC. This encodes CASSMYSTMGTAGYTF. The genes are TRBV19 and TRBJ1-2; the match to TRBD1 covers 7 bases. The CDR3 totals 16 residues. Trimming took 3 bases from V and 7 from J; bases not matched to a gene: 14. The germline V gene encodes CDR1 LNHDA and CDR2 SQIVND (reference sequence).

To note about this clone: One end of the junction fails to match germline, which may point to a read error. The chain joins TRBV7-2 to TRBJ1-2, with TRBD1 identical over 9 bases. The CDR3 loop spans 14 amino acids. CDR1 is SGHTA and CDR2 is FQGNSA in the germline V gene. The CDR3 loop is CASSLKMAGQGLAF. CDR3 nucleotide sequence: TGTGCCAGCAGCTTAAAGATGGCCGGACAGGGGCTAGCCTTC. The full variable domain, completed using reference TRBV7-2 and TRBJ1-2, is GAGVSQSPSNKVTEKGKDVELRCDPISGHTALYWYRQSLGQGLEFLIYFQGNSAPDKSGLPSDRFSAERTGGSVSTLTIQRTQQEDSAVYLCASSLKMAGQGLAFGSGTRLTVV.

This clone was observed once. This chain connects TRBV29-1 to TRBJ2-2; D may be TRBD1 (5 bases). The CDR3 length is 14 residues. Trimming left V 5 bases short and J 0 bases short, with 10 bases between. The V gene's germline CDR1 is SQVTM and CDR2 ANQGSEA. The CDR3 nucleotides read TGCAGCGTTAGTCACAGGCCGAACACCGGGGAGCTGTTTTTT. Translation: CSVSHRPNTGELFF.

This clone came up once. V gene TRBV10-3 combines with J gene TRBJ2-3, with TRBD2 identical over 10 bases. V gave up 3 bases and J gave up 3 bases; unmatched junction bases: 6. This CDR3 comprises 16 residues. Germline V gives CDR1 ENHRY, CDR2 SYGVKD. CDR3 region: CAISDRTSGKTDTQYF. The CDR3 DNA reads as TGTGCCATCAGTGACCGTACTAGCGGGAAGACAGATACGCAGTATTTT.

The V and J genes are TRBV14 and TRBJ1-4; 7 bases are shared with TRBD1. CDR1 is SGHDN, CDR2 FVKESK, per germline. There are 16 residues in the CDR3. The trim removed 2 bases at V and 7 bases at J, leaving 10 bases unmatched. CDR3 sequence reads: CASSQRVPSGGEKLFF. The CDR3 DNA reads TGTGCCAGCAGCCAACGCGTCCCTTCAGGGGGTGAAAAACTGTTTTTT. Drawing the rest from reference TRBV14 and TRBJ1-4, the complete variable domain is EAGVTQFPSHSVIEKGQTVTLRCDPISGHDNLYWYRRVMGKEIKFLLHFVKESKQDESGMPNNRFLAERTGGTYSTLKVQPAELEDSGVYFCASSQRVPSGGEKLFFGSGTQLSVL.

The J gene is TRBJ2-1, the V gene TRBV18; 9 positions match TRBD2. The junction had 11 bases not matched to a gene; V was cut back by 5 bases and J by 9 bases. The CDR3 runs to 15 residues. CDR1 and CDR2 (germline): KGHSH, LQKENI. The CDR3 DNA reads TGTGCCAGCTCAACGACTAGCGGCTTACATGTTGAGCAGTTCTTC. Translation gives CASSTTSGLHVEQFF.

The CDR3 nucleotides are TGTGCCAGCAGCGCCAGGACAGGGATTTTTTCACCCCTCCACTTT. Amino acid sequence: CASSARTGIFSPLHF. The chain couples TRBV7-9 to TRBJ1-6; the match to TRBD1 covers 8 bases. The length of the CDR3 is 15 residues. The ends lost 5 bases at V and 9 bases at J; junction bases unmatched: 9. Germline V gives CDR1 SEHNR, CDR2 FQNEAQ (reference sequence).

CDR3 residues: CASSLVGHLNTGELFF. The CDR3 DNA follows: TGTGCCAGCAGCTTAGTCGGACACTTGAACACCGGGGAGCTGTTTTTT. The V call is TRBV5-8, the J call TRBJ2-2; a possible D gene is TRBD1 (5 bases). CDR3 length: 16 amino acids. The V end was cut by 2 bases, the J end by 1 base, with 12 bases between. Germline V gene sequence: CDR1 SGHTS, CDR2 YDEGEE.

This chain links TRBV7-2 with TRBJ2-7; weak D call: TRBD2 (6 bases). Germline V gene data show CDR1 as SGHTA and CDR2 as FQGNSA. Trimming pared 3 bases from V and 3 bases from J, leaving 15 bases between. This CDR3 has 15 amino acids. The CDR3 DNA is TGTGCCAGCAGCTTTAGGACTAACGGCGTCTACGAGCAGTACTTC. This encodes CASSFRTNGVYEQYF.

The chain couples TRBV6-5 to TRBJ1-2; 7 bases map to TRBD1. The CDR3 spans 15 residues. CDR1 MNHEY and CDR2 SVGAGI come from the germline V gene. J gave up 5 bases and V 5 bases, and 11 bases lay outside the gene matches. The CDR3 region has the DNA TGTGCCAGCAGTAGCCCTTCAGGGGGAGGTTATGGCTACACCTTC. Its translation is CASSSPSGGGYGYTF.

The chain combines TRBV19 with TRBJ1-1; 8 positions match TRBD1. The CDR3 contains 15 residues. Germline V gene sequence: CDR1 LNHDA, CDR2 SQIVND (reference sequence). V was clipped by 5 bases and J by 3 bases; unmatched bases: 8. The chain's CDR3 is CASSPTGVFDTEAFF. CDR3 DNA: TGTGCCAGTAGTCCGACAGGGGTGTTTGACACTGAAGCTTTCTTT.

This clone turned up a few times. The rearrangement uses TRBV5-6 and TRBJ2-3, with D maybe TRBD1 (5 bases). Looked up from germline, CDR1 is SGHDT and CDR2 is YYEEEE. The CDR3 loop spans 14 amino acids. Trimming pared 4 bases from V and 2 bases from J, leaving 11 bases between. The CDR3 coding sequence is TGTGCCAGCAGCCAGGGATTTGCCACAGATACGCAGTATTTT. This translates into CASSQGFATDTQYF.

This rearrangement joins TRBV5-8 to TRBJ2-2, with D perhaps TRBD1 (5 bases). The germline V gene encodes CDR1 SGHTS and CDR2 YDEGEE. Trimming took off 1 base at V and 3 bases at J, with 10 bases between the two ends. This CDR3 is built from 15 residues. As DNA, the CDR3 is TGTGCCAGCAGCTTGCAGGGAATCGACACCGGGGAGCTGTTTTTT. Its translation is CASSLQGIDTGELFF.

J is TRBJ1-6 and V is TRBV7-9; maybe TRBD1 (5 bases). The CDR3 contains 14 residues. Trimming removed 10 bases at V and 5 bases at J, with 15 bases between. From germline, CDR1 is SEHNR and CDR2 FQNEAQ (reference sequence). The CDR3 loop reads CAIPLGRDNSPLHF. The CDR3 region has the DNA TGTGCCATTCCCCTTGGCAGGGATAATTCACCCCTCCACTTT.

The chain carries TRBV3-1 (or the pseudogene TRBV3-2) and TRBJ2-3, with D unclear. Germline lookup yields CDR1 LGHDT and CDR2 YNNKEL (reference sequence). Trimming removed 1 base from V and 4 bases from J, with 6 bases in between. The CDR3 is 13 amino acids. The CDR3 reads CASSQGAADTQYF. As DNA, the CDR3 is TGTGCCAGCAGCCAAGGTGCGGCAGATACGCAGTATTTT.